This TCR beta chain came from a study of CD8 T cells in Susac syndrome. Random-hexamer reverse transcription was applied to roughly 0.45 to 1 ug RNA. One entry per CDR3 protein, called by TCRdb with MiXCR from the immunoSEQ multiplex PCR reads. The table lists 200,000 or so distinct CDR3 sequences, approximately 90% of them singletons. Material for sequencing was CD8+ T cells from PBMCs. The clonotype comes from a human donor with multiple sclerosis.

The CDR3 DNA sequence: TGTGCCAGCACCAACAGGGGGCCCAGCTCCTACGAGCAGTACTTC. Amino acids: CASTNRGPSSYEQYF. V is TRBV12-3 or TRBV12-4 and J is TRBJ2-7; 9 bases agree with TRBD1. The CDR3 covers 15 residues. V dropped 7 bases and J dropped 0; count of bases not matched to a gene: 7.